This T cell receptor (beta chain) was profiled in a study of blood T cells in healthy people across ages. CDR3 length: 12 residues. CDR1 is DFQATT, CDR2 SNEGSKA, per germline (reference sequence). In this sample, this clonotype turned up a few times. An end of the junction does not agree with germline; a read error may underlie this. Then a second PCR, running roughly 6 to 12 cycles, was carried out with a sample-barcoded 5' primer and a J-beta primer mix. TCRdb reprocessed the 5' RACE reads via MiXCR and lists one record per CDR3 protein. The profile covers 450,000 to 700,000 distinct CDR3 sequences, with roughly a quarter appearing a single time and around a sixth taken by the ten largest.

This chain joins TRBV20-1 and TRBJ2-1, with a possible D match to TRBD2 (5 bases). Sequenced: blood. This receptor was identified in an older woman in good health. CDR3 sequence reads: CSARGLENEQFF. For the CDR3, the DNA is TGCAGTGCAAGAGGGCTAGAGAATGAGCAGTTCTTC.